The rows below give T cell receptor beta chains drawn from one sample of a study of cytomegalovirus exposure and HLA in healthy donors. Some clones are missing from TCRdb's copy, which holds only in-frame ones; the method was immunoSEQ multiplex PCR. The table records some 130,000 clones, roughly 90% of them present only once. The sample consisted of PBMCs. These receptors were obtained from a man aged 30 to 45 in good health and CMV-seronegative. Both conserved end residues are part of each CDR3. The D gene is left open where the match is weak. Clone size is shown for a subset of rows, as once, few, many or a class of expanded clone.

>TRBJ2-5|TRBD2|NA|TRBV29-1
TGCAGCGTTGAAGAAACCGGGACTAGAGAGACCCAGTACTTC
CSVEETGTRETQYF
>TRBJ2-5|TRBD1|NA|TRBV19
TGTGCCAGTAGTAACACAGGGGGGACTCCTCAAGAGACCCAGTACTTC
CASSNTGGTPQETQYF
>TRBJ1-2|NA|NA|TRBV6-1
TGTGCCAGCAGTGAACAGGGAAGGTTCGACATCTACGCCTTC
CASSEQGRFDIYAF
>TRBJ2-3|NA|NA|TRBV5-4
TGTGCCAGCAGTCCTGGGGACTTAGATACGCAGTATTTT
CASSPGDLDTQYF
>TRBJ1-6|NA|NA|TRBV7-9
TGTGCCAGCAGCTCCCGGACTGAGTATTCACCCCTCCACTTT
CASSSRTEYSPLHF
>TRBJ2-5|TRBD1|NA|TRBV5-1
TGCGCCAGCAGCGTGGAACAGGGGAACCAAGAGACCCAGTACTTC
CASSVEQGNQETQYF
>TRBJ2-1|TRBD1|once|TRBV9
TGTGCCAGCAGCGTAGGACAGGGGGGAGCCTACAATGAGCAGTTCTTC
CASSVGQGGAYNEQFF
>TRBJ2-7|TRBD1|once|TRBV7-9
TGTGCCAGCAGCCCGAATGAACCGGGACAGGGAATAAACGAGCAGTACTTC
CASSPNEPGQGINEQYF
>TRBJ2-5|TRBD2|NA|TRBV7-9
TGTGCCAGCAGCTTAGACCTAGCGGGAGAAAGGAGGACCCAGTACTTC
CASSLDLAGERRTQYF
>TRBJ1-4|NA|NA|TRBV18
TGTGCCAGCTCACCACTGGGGAGTGCTAATGAAAAACTGTTTTTT
CASSPLGSANEKLFF
>TRBJ2-7|NA|NA|TRBV2
TGTGCCAGCACCCCGGGTCCGTCCTACGAGCAGTACTTC
CASTPGPSYEQYF
>TRBJ2-7|TRBD2|once|TRBV2
TGTGCCAGCAGTAGACTAGCGGGAGGAGGCTCCTACGAGCAGTACTTC
CASSRLAGGGSYEQYF
>TRBJ1-2|TRBD1|NA|TRBV27
TGTGCCAGCAGTCCCTTGAGGGGGACAGGGGGTTGGAACTATGGCTACACCTTC
CASSPLRGTGGWNYGYTF
>TRBJ2-1|TRBD2|once|TRBV11-2
TGTGCCAGCAAAGAAAGCGGGGGATACAATGAGCAGTTCTTC
CASKESGGYNEQFF
>TRBJ1-3|NA|once|TRBV12-5
TGTGCTAGTGGTACCCGGGGGGTCCGGCCGAAAGGAAACACCATATATTTT
CASGTRGVRPKGNTIYF
>TRBJ1-4|NA|NA|TRBV4-3
TGCGCCAGCAGGTCGGAGGATGAAAAACTGTTTTTT
CASRSEDEKLFF
>TRBJ2-1|TRBD2|once|TRBV18
TGTGCCAGCTCAACCAGTACTAGCGGGAGTTTCAATGAGCAGTTCTTC
CASSTSTSGSFNEQFF
>TRBJ2-1|NA|NA|TRBV5-1
TGCGCCAGCAGCCCCGACACTGAGCAGTTCTTC
CASSPDTEQFF
>TRBJ2-6|NA|NA|TRBV18
TGTGCCAGCTCATCCCGTGACAGGAACTCTGGGGCCAACGTCCTGACTTTC
CASSSRDRNSGANVLTF
>TRBJ2-1|NA|NA|TRBV7-2
TGTGCCAGCAGCTCTCAAGGTGGGGCTGAGCAGTTCTTC
CASSSQGGAEQFF
>TRBJ2-7|NA|NA|TRBV30
TGTGCCTGGAAGAGCTCCTACGAGCAGTACTTC
CAWKSSYEQYF
>TRBJ2-5|TRBD2|NA|TRBV5-4
TGTGCCAGCAGCGGAGCCGAATTGACCGGGACTAGGAAAGAGACCCAGTACTTC
CASSGAELTGTRKETQYF
>TRBJ2-1|NA|NA|TRBV4-3
TGCGCCAGCAGCCAAAACTACGCGAGTCTGAATGAGCAGTTCTTC
CASSQNYASLNEQFF
>TRBJ2-3|TRBD2|NA|TRBV2
TGTGCCAGCTCCATAGCGGGAGGGCTTACAGATACGCAGTATTTT
CASSIAGGLTDTQYF
>TRBJ2-3|TRBD2|NA|TRBV7-9
TGTGCCAGCAGCTTACTGAGCGGGATGAAAGATACGCAGTATTTT
CASSLLSGMKDTQYF
>TRBJ1-3|TRBD1|NA|TRBV11-2
TGTGCCAGCAGCCCTCTACAGGGGGGGCGCTCTGGAAACACCATATATTTT
CASSPLQGGRSGNTIYF
>TRBJ2-2|NA|NA|TRBV4-3
TGCGCCAGCAGCCGCGCAAACGGGGAGCTGTTTTTT
CASSRANGELFF
>TRBJ1-3|NA|NA|TRBV10-1
TGCGCCAGCAGTGAAGTCAAAGCCTCTGGAAACACCATATATTTT
CASSEVKASGNTIYF